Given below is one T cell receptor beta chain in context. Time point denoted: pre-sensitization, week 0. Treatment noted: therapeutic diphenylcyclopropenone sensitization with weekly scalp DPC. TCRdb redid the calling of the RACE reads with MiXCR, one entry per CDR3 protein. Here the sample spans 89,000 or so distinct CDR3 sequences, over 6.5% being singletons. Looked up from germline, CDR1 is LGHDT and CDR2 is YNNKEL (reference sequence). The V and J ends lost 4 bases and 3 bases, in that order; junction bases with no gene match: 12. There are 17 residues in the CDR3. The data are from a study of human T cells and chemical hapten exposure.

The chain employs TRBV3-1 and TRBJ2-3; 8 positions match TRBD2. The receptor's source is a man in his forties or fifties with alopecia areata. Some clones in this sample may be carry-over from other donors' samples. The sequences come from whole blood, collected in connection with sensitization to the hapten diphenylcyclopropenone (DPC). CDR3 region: CASSLRGIAGSTDTQYF. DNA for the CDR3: TGTGCCAGCAGCCTCCGAGGCATAGCGGGGTCGACAGATACGCAGTATTTT.